A single T cell receptor (beta chain) is shown here with its context. This sample was included in a study of OX40 agonist ivuxolimab in advanced cancers. Germline loops: CDR1 LGHNA, CDR2 YSLEER. V was pared by 4 bases and J by 4 bases, with 11 bases of the junction left unmatched. CDR3 size: 18 residues. Assay: immunoSEQ multiplex PCR; the TCRdb copy retains only in-frame clones and omits some. The table records some 90,000 clones, approximately 90% of them present only once. The rearrangement uses TRBV4-3 and TRBJ2-3, with 13 bases fitting TRBD2. The specimen comprised CD4+ or CD8+ T cells sorted from blood, sampled in a trial of the OX40 agonist ivuxolimab. This receptor was identified in an adult with an advanced solid tumor such as melanoma, head and neck, liver or kidney cancer. The CDR3 region is CASSPPRGLAGEADTQYF. CDR3 in DNA: TGCGCCAGCAGCCCCCCCAGAGGACTAGCGGGAGAAGCAGATACGCAGTATTTT.